The clone carrying this T cell receptor (beta chain) was detected a few times. As yet, its antigen is unknown. These data are taken from a study of T cell responses to AZD1222 COVID-19 vaccine. Broader study findings: Vaccine-associated CD4 TCRs spanned spike, dominant at 160-218 and 743-854. Most donors were white British, females outnumbered males, and clonal diversity was possibly underestimated. Nearly half of the spike-specific TCRs reportedly recognize variant regions that carry no mutations. It was only 6 or 7 AZD1222 recipients who were seropositive at baseline.

Profiled with immunoSEQ multiplex PCR; TCRdb holds only in-frame clones, not every one. This repertoire shows about 64,000 clones, about 89% found once; its top ten account for 6.3%. This CDR3 has 13 residues. The germline V gene has CDR1 ENHRY and CDR2 SYGVKD. Trimming took 6 bases from V and 2 from J, leaving 8 bases between them. Sequenced material: peripheral blood, taken 28 days after the second dose of the MenACWY control vaccine. This TCR was recovered from an adult who received the MenACWY meningococcal vaccine as a control. This rearrangement joins TRBV10-3 to TRBJ1-3; D perhaps matches TRBD1 (5 bases). CDR3 DNA: TGTGCCATCAGGGGGGACGCTGGAAACACCATATATTTT. Its protein is CAIRGDAGNTIYF.